These 7 T cell receptor beta chains were sequenced from one sample in a study of T cell responses to AZD1222 COVID-19 vaccine. Assay: immunoSEQ multiplex PCR; the TCRdb copy retains only in-frame clones and omits some. This repertoire shows 110,000 or so clones, around 88% found once; its top ten account for approximately 6.5%. The source was peripheral blood, collected 28 days after the second AZD1222 dose. These receptors were collected from an adult who received the AZD1222 COVID-19 vaccine.

This chain links TRBV5-6 with TRBJ1-1, with D maybe TRBD1 (5 bases). Trimming pared 4 bases from V and 1 base from J, leaving 11 bases between. This CDR3 comprises 14 residues. Germline assignment: CDR1 SGHDT and CDR2 YYEEEE. The CDR3: CASSPDSWNTEAFF. CDR3 DNA: TGTGCCAGCAGCCCAGACAGCTGGAACACTGAAGCTTTCTTT.

V gene TRBV28 combines with J gene TRBJ1-2; D not resolved. The CDR3 covers 14 residues. The ends were cut back, 10 bases at V and 4 bases at J, with 19 bases in the middle. From germline, CDR1 is MDHEN and CDR2 SYDVKM. The CDR3 reads CATQQLGGLYGYTF. In DNA form, the CDR3 reads TGTGCCACACAGCAGTTGGGAGGACTCTATGGCTACACCTTC.

The chain recombines TRBV11-1 with TRBJ2-3, with 8 bases matching TRBD2. Losses at the gene ends were 6 bases for V and 2 bases for J; bases not matched to a gene: 10. CDR1 and CDR2 (germline): SGHAT, FQDESV (reference sequence). CDR3 length equals 16 residues. Here the CDR3 reads CASRPFTSGFTDTQYF. CDR3 nucleotide sequence: TGTGCCAGCAGACCTTTTACTAGCGGATTCACAGATACGCAGTATTTT. Combining the CDR3 with reference TRBV11-1 and TRBJ2-3 gives the whole variable domain EAEVAQSPRYKITEKSQAVAFWCDPISGHATLYWYRQILGQGPELLVQFQDESVVDDSQLPKDRFSAERLKGVDSTLKIQPAELGDSAMYLCASRPFTSGFTDTQYFGPGTRLTVL.

V and J are TRBV11-2 and TRBJ1-1; D is undetermined. The V gene lost 2 bases and the J gene lost 4 bases, with 8 bases spanning the gap. Germline V gene lookup returns CDR1 SGHAT and CDR2 FQNNGV. CDR3 length: 13 amino acids. CDR3 sequence reads: CASSLQTTTEAFF. CDR3 sequence (DNA): TGTGCCAGCAGCTTACAAACCACCACTGAAGCTTTCTTT.

The gene calls are TRBV6-5 and TRBJ1-2; 8 positions agree with TRBD1. This CDR3 comprises 15 residues. CDR1 is MNHEY and CDR2 is SVGAGI in the germline V gene. The ends lost 0 bases at V and 7 bases at J; junction bases unmatched: 7. The CDR3 reads CASSYSGQGALGYTF. CDR3 nucleotides: TGTGCCAGCAGTTACTCGGGTCAGGGGGCGCTTGGCTACACCTTC.

The rearrangement links TRBV6-2 or TRBV6-3 to TRBJ2-1; no definite D call. The CDR3 runs 16 residues. CDR1 and CDR2 (germline): MNHEY, SVGEGT. The V end lost 5 bases, the J end lost 0 bases, and 14 bases lay between the germline ends. CDR3 bases: TGTGCCAGCAGTCCATTTTTTTCGGCCTCCTACAATGAGCAGTTCTTC. Amino acid sequence: CASSPFFSASYNEQFF.

The CDR3 DNA sequence: TGTGCCAGCTCAACAGCGACGGCTGAGCAGTTCTTC. The encoded protein is CASSTATAEQFF. The chain couples TRBV18 to TRBJ2-1; D unresolved. The germline gives CDR1 KGHSH, CDR2 LQKENI. Trimming removed 5 bases from V and 9 bases from J, with 11 bases in between. This CDR3 contains 12 residues.